This record looks at one TCR beta chain sequence and its context. Germline CDR1 and CDR2: SNHLY and FYNNEI. The germline V and J ends were trimmed by 5 bases and 0 bases, with 11 bases remaining between them. There are 15 residues in the CDR3. This entry is derived from a study of blood T cell repertoires in COVID-19. The repertoire was sequenced with immunoSEQ multiplex PCR; TCRdb's copy has only in-frame clones and lacks some. Of 250,000 or so clones listed, around 81% are singletons. The chain links TRBV2 to TRBJ2-1; the D gene is possibly TRBD1 (6 bases). Sequencing was carried out using peripheral blood. This TCR came from a young man who had recovered from COVID-19. CDR3 coding DNA: TGTGCCAGCAGTCACCGGGACAACTCCTACAATGAGCAGTTCTTC. Encoded protein: CASSHRDNSYNEQFF. Combining the CDR3 with reference TRBV2 and TRBJ2-1 gives the whole variable domain EPEVTQTPSHQVTQMGQEVILRCVPISNHLYFYWYRQILGQKVEFLVSFYNNEISEKSEIFDDQFSVERPDGSNFTLKIRSTKLEDSAMYFCASSHRDNSYNEQFFGPGTRLTVL.